The source of this T cell receptor beta chain is a study of T cell repertoires in breast cancer. This clonotype showed up just a few times. Blocking oligonucleotides added to a second nested PCR suppressed unpaired genes. TCRdb re-analysed the emulsion pairing reads in MiXCR, keeping a single row per CDR3 protein. Among around 43,000 distinct CDR3 sequences listed, over 40% were seen once. Paired alpha-beta TCRs of CD8+ T cells were analyzed by expanded emulsion RT-PCR. The sequenced sample was CD8+ T cells. The clonotype was recovered from a pool of human donors with breast cancer or a healthy control (not recorded which).

CDR3 sequence: CASSYWGLSDTQYF. In nucleotides, the CDR3 is TGTGCCAGCAGTTATTGGGGACTCTCAGATACGCAGTATTTT. The chain is built from TRBV6-2 or TRBV6-3 and TRBJ2-3; possible D gene TRBD2, 6 bases. The V end lost 3 bases, the J end lost 4 bases, and 11 bases lay between the germline ends. The CDR3 is made up of 14 amino acids. Germline CDR1 is MNHEY and CDR2 is SVGEGT.